This T cell receptor (beta chain) was captured by sequencing in a study of shared clonotypes between healthy human individuals. Study-wide points: Sharing across a handful of donors was seen in 4% to 5.5% of naive CD4 clonotypes. For sorted subsets, rarefaction showed incomplete sequencing despite large depth. Few donors restricted represented genetic and exposure-history diversity.

This CDR3 has 15 residues. Trimming pared 7 bases from V and 8 bases from J, leaving 21 bases between. Germline CDR1 is ENHRY and CDR2 is SYGVKD. The data were produced by immunoSEQ multiplex PCR, yet TCRdb's version contains in-frame clones alone and is incomplete. The profile covers about 600,000 clones, with more than 95% appearing a single time and about 0.057% taken by the ten largest. This clone was seen just once. Antigen specificity is unknown. The donors, healthy adults who were HIV-negative, had experienced no recent acute infections or vaccinations. The sample was naive CD4+ T cells sorted from blood. Subset specified: CD45RA+ positively selected. This TCR came from a woman aged 25 to 39 in good health. The rearrangement uses TRBV10-3 and TRBJ2-1, with a possible D match to TRBD2 (6 bases). This chain's CDR3 is CAINSRLVETDEQFF. The CDR3 DNA sequence: TGTGCCATCAATTCGCGACTAGTCGAAACGGATGAGCAGTTCTTC.